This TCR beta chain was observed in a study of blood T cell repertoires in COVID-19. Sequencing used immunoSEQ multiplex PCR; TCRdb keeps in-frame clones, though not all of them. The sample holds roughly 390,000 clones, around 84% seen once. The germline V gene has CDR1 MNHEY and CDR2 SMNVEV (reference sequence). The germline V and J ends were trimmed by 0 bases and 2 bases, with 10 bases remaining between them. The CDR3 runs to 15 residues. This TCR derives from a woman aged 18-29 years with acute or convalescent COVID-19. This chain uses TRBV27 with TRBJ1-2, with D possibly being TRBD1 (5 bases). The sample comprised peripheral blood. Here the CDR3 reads CASSLSAGGNYGYTF. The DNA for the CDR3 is TGTGCCAGCAGTTTATCGGCCGGGGGGAACTATGGCTACACCTTC.